These 15 T cell receptor beta chains were all obtained from the same sample, sequenced in a study of CD8 T cells in ankylosing spondylitis. A single record per CDR3 protein comes from TCRdb applying MiXCR to the 5' RACE reads. The sample has some 38,000 distinct CDR3 sequences, about a tenth seen once; the top ten hold approximately 15%. The sequencing input was blood, either unsorted or a sorted T cell fraction (not recorded which). The receptor set was obtained from a male donor with ankylosing spondylitis or in good health (not recorded which).

This clonotype occurred many times. The junction departs from germline at one end; a sequencing error may be responsible. The chain recombines TRBV18 with TRBJ2-7; D tentatively fits TRBD1 or TRBD2 (6 bases each). Germline CDR1 KGHSH, CDR2 LQKENI. The CDR3 is 14 amino acids. The CDR3 DNA reads TGTGCCAGCTCATCGACCGGGGGCTCCGACGAGCAGTACTTC. This sequence encodes CASSSTGGSDEQYF.

This clonotype was observed at least ten times. This chain connects TRBV20-1 to TRBJ2-1, with TRBD1 identical over 8 bases. Trimming at V came to 6 bases and at J to 0 bases, leaving 10 bases not matched to a gene. The CDR3 loop spans 16 amino acids. CDR1 and CDR2 from the germline V gene are DFQATT and SNEGSKA (reference sequence). The CDR3 coding sequence is TGCAGTGCCAATGGACAGGGTGGAGGCTCCTACAATGAGCAGTTCTTC. Protein product: CSANGQGGGSYNEQFF.

This clonotype occurred many times. J is TRBJ2-2 and V is TRBV7-2; no clear D. The germline V gene encodes CDR1 SGHTA and CDR2 FQGNSA. The CDR3 runs to 15 residues. Deletions cut 4 bases from V and 3 bases from J, with 12 bases between. The CDR3 region is CASSSLSRYTGELFF. CDR3 nucleotide sequence: TGTGCCAGCAGCTCCCTATCCCGATACACCGGGGAGCTGTTTTTT.

This clonotype was observed at least ten times. The gene calls are TRBV6-2 or TRBV6-3 and TRBJ2-7; D tentatively fits TRBD1 or TRBD2 (7 bases each). Germline V gives CDR1 MNHEY, CDR2 SVGEGT. The CDR3 is 13 residues long. With 5 bases removed from V and 3 bases from J, the gap between germline ends came to 11 bases. The CDR3 reads CASSTGEGYEQYF. CDR3 nucleotides: TGTGCCAGCAGTACAGGGGAGGGCTACGAGCAGTACTTC.

This clonotype was recorded at least ten times. The V and J genes are TRBV5-6 and TRBJ2-1, with D maybe TRBD1 (6 bases). CDR3 size: 15 residues. Trimming took 4 bases from V and 1 from J, leaving 12 bases between them. CDR1 and CDR2 (germline): SGHDT, YYEEEE. The CDR3 DNA sequence: TGTGCCAGCAGCGCGGACAGCCTTTCCTACAATGAGCAGTTCTTC. This translates into CASSADSLSYNEQFF.

This clonotype rates as medium-sized (0.01 to 0.1%). This chain links TRBV12-3 or TRBV12-4 with TRBJ2-3; D remains unclear. The V end was cut by 4 bases, the J end by 2 bases, with 13 bases between. CDR3 length: 15 residues. CDR3 DNA: TGTGCCAGCAGTTCCACCGGGTTCAACACAGATACGCAGTATTTT. It translates to CASSSTGFNTDTQYF.

This clonotype was detected a few times. The chain links TRBV11-1 to TRBJ2-1; 9 nucleotides agree with TRBD2. The V gene end was trimmed by 5 bases and the J gene end by 5 bases; junction bases not matched to a gene: 7. Per the germline V gene, CDR1 is SGHAT and CDR2 is FQDESV (reference sequence). The CDR3 extends over 15 amino acids. The CDR3 nucleotides are TGTGCCAGCAGCCTGTGGATAGCGGGAGACAATGAGCAGTTCTTC. Residues: CASSLWIAGDNEQFF.

This clonotype was detected ten times or more. The chain links TRBV4-2 to TRBJ2-1; 13 nucleotides line up with TRBD2. The CDR3 loop spans 19 amino acids. V dropped 0 bases and J dropped 6; count of bases not matched to a gene: 11. The germline V gene has CDR1 LGHNA and CDR2 YNFKEQ. The CDR3, as DNA: TGTGCCAGCAGCCAAGATCTGAGGTTGCGGACTAGCGGGAGCAATGAGCAGTTCTTC. This encodes CASSQDLRLRTSGSNEQFF.

The sample holds a few counts of this clonotype. This chain links TRBV6-2 or TRBV6-3 with TRBJ2-3, with unresolved D. Germline V gene sequence: CDR1 MNHEY, CDR2 SVGEGT. CDR3 size: 13 residues. Trimming shortened V by 7 bases and J by 2 bases, and 10 bases separated the two germline ends. The CDR3 sequence: CASTGWNTDTQYF. The CDR3 nucleotides are TGTGCCAGCACCGGCTGGAACACAGATACGCAGTATTTT.

This clonotype was observed many times. The chain links TRBV5-1 to TRBJ2-1, with 10 bases aligning to TRBD2. J lost 5 bases, V lost 5 bases, and 7 bases had no gene match. This CDR3 spans 15 amino acids. Germline CDR1 is SGHRS and CDR2 is YFSETQ. The chain's CDR3 is CASSSNGLADNEQFF. In DNA form, the CDR3 reads TGCGCCAGCAGTTCCAATGGACTAGCGGACAATGAGCAGTTCTTC.

The gene calls are TRBV7-9 and TRBJ1-6; 10 bases align to TRBD1. Germline CDR1 and CDR2: SEHNR and FQNEAQ (reference sequence). This CDR3 region has 15 residues. CDR3 region: CVSSGQGVSGAPLHF. In nucleotides, the CDR3 is TGTGTTAGCAGCGGACAGGGGGTTTCCGGGGCACCCCTCCACTTT.

This clonotype was seen many times. The rearrangement links TRBV7-3 to TRBJ2-2; 9 bases map to TRBD2. CDR3 size: 20 residues. Looked up from germline, CDR1 is SGHTA and CDR2 is FQGTGA. V was clipped by 4 bases and J by 0 bases; unmatched bases: 15. The CDR3 DNA follows: TGTGCCAGCAGCTCCCGCCGGATAAGCGGGAGGAAAGCGAACACCGGGGAGCTGTTTTTT. It yields the protein CASSSRRISGRKANTGELFF.

Relative to its sample, this clonotype is medium-sized (0.01 to 0.1%). The CDR3 DNA follows: TGCAGTGCTAGAGAAGGGGGGAAGCCCCAGCATTTT. It specifies CSAREGGKPQHF. The V and J genes are TRBV20-1 and TRBJ1-5, with a tentative D call TRBD1 (6 bases). In germline, CDR1 is DFQATT, CDR2 SNEGSKA (reference sequence). With 0 bases removed from V and 8 bases from J, the gap between germline ends came to 8 bases. The length of the CDR3 is 12 residues.

This clonotype was seen more than once but under ten times. The chain has TRBV4-3 and TRBJ2-1; maybe TRBD2 (6 bases). This CDR3 spans 15 amino acids. From germline, CDR1 is LGHNA and CDR2 YSLEER. Trimming left V 0 bases short and J 7 bases short, with 13 bases between. The CDR3 is CASSQDSGGRNEQFF. The CDR3 DNA sequence: TGCGCCAGCAGCCAAGATTCCGGAGGGAGGAATGAGCAGTTCTTC.

At least ten counts were recorded for this clonotype. The V call is TRBV5-1, the J call TRBJ2-7; 9 bases match TRBD2. Trimming removed 3 bases from V and 5 bases from J; junction bases left unmatched: 6. This CDR3 region has 14 residues. The germline V gene has CDR1 SGHRS and CDR2 YFSETQ. CDR3 sequence (DNA): TGCGCCAGCAGCTATCGGACTAGCGTAAACGAGCAGTACTTC. The encoded protein is CASSYRTSVNEQYF.